These T cell receptor beta chains were read from a single sample in a study of T cell responses to AZD1222 COVID-19 vaccine. Libraries were prepared by immunoSEQ multiplex PCR; TCRdb keeps only in-frame clonotypes and omits some of them. The sample has around 160,000 clones, about 90% seen once. The sequencing used peripheral blood, collected on day 0 of AZD1222 vaccination. These TCRs come from an adult in good health. Each CDR3 is given with its conserved first and last residue. D genes are given only for firm matches. Size values are once, few and many counts, or a class for expanded clones, and some rows have none.

len	d_gene	abundance	v_gene	j_gene	CDR3aa	CDR3nt
14	-	once	TRBV27	TRBJ1-1	CASSVGRRNTEAFF	TGTGCCAGCAGTGTGGGACGGAGAAACACTGAAGCTTTCTTT
12	-	-	TRBV2	TRBJ1-2	CASSEGGYGYTF	TGTGCCAGCAGTGAAGGGGGCTATGGCTACACCTTC
19	TRBD1	-	TRBV5-1	TRBJ1-3	CASSLRGAQGAGRGNTIYF	TGCGCCAGCAGCCTTCGGGGGGCGCAGGGGGCTGGACGCGGAAACACCATATATTTT
15	-	-	TRBV2	TRBJ1-6	CASSGRGDYNSPLHF	TGTGCCAGCAGTGGTAGGGGCGACTATAATTCACCCCTCCACTTT
13	-	few	TRBV13	TRBJ2-2	CASSLAPTGELFF	TGTGCCAGCAGCTTAGCACCCACCGGGGAGCTGTTTTTT
17	TRBD1	-	TRBV7-2	TRBJ1-3	CASSLGFQGARGNTIYF	TGTGCCAGCAGCTTAGGCTTCCAGGGGGCGCGTGGAAACACCATATATTTT
14	-	-	TRBV29-1	TRBJ1-6	CSVQVVAGESPLHF	TGCAGCGTTCAGGTTGTGGCAGGGGAATCACCCCTCCACTTT
14	-	-	TRBV5-8	TRBJ1-1	CASRSPRDFTEAFF	TGTGCCAGCAGGTCTCCCAGGGATTTCACTGAAGCTTTCTTT
20	TRBD1	-	TRBV19	TRBJ1-5	CASSIRLGDRRLDSNQPQHF	TGTGCCAGTAGTATCCGATTGGGGGACAGGCGACTTGATAGCAATCAGCCCCAGCATTTT
10	-	-	TRBV2	TRBJ1-1	CARAQTEAFF	TGTGCCAGGGCACAGACTGAAGCTTTCTTT
15	-	-	TRBV9	TRBJ1-2	CASSVGRGSSRGYTF	TGTGCCAGCAGCGTAGGTAGAGGGTCGAGTCGGGGCTACACCTTC
15	TRBD1	-	TRBV11-2	TRBJ1-1	CASSLGVRTGVEAFF	TGTGCCAGCAGCTTAGGGGTCCGGACAGGTGTTGAAGCTTTCTTT
14	-	-	TRBV15	TRBJ1-1	CATSRELRVAEAFF	TGTGCCACCAGCAGAGAGTTGAGGGTAGCCGAAGCTTTCTTT
14	-	-	TRBV6-2/TRBV6-3	TRBJ1-5	CASSYDEETQPQHF	TGTGCCAGCAGTTACGACGAGGAGACCCAGCCCCAGCATTTT
12	-	-	TRBV3-1/TRBV3-2	TRBJ1-5	CASSQAHQPQHF	TGTGCCAGCAGCCAAGCGCATCAGCCCCAGCATTTT
13	TRBD1	-	TRBV19	TRBJ1-5	CASRDRVNQPQHF	TGTGCCAGCAGGGACAGGGTCAATCAGCCCCAGCATTTT
15	-	-	TRBV29-1	TRBJ1-2	CSVDPSMGTNYGYTF	TGCAGCGTTGACCCGTCGATGGGTACGAACTATGGCTACACCTTC
13	TRBD1	-	TRBV6-5	TRBJ1-2	CASSRGQGDGYTF	TGTGCCAGCAGTCGTGGACAGGGCGATGGCTACACCTTC
14	-	once	TRBV4-3	TRBJ2-1	CASSQADGNNEQFF	TGCGCCAGCAGCCAAGCGGACGGGAACAATGAGCAGTTCTTC
13	-	-	TRBV3-1/TRBV3-2	TRBJ1-1	CASSFRQSAEAFF	TGTGCCAGCAGCTTTCGACAGAGCGCTGAAGCTTTCTTT
16	-	-	TRBV29-1	TRBJ2-2	CSVEDRGRLGTGELFF	TGCAGCGTTGAAGATCGGGGGCGGTTGGGCACCGGGGAGCTGTTTTTT
16	-	-	TRBV5-1	TRBJ2-1	CASSPLGGDSPGEQFF	TGCGCCAGCAGCCCCCTGGGGGGAGACTCCCCAGGTGAGCAGTTCTTC
12	-	-	TRBV27	TRBJ1-1	CASVNGQGTAFF	TGTGCCAGCGTCAATGGGCAGGGGACGGCTTTCTTT
15	TRBD1	-	TRBV7-2	TRBJ1-1	CASSTQGAMNTEAFF	TGTGCCAGCAGCACCCAGGGGGCGATGAACACTGAAGCTTTCTTT
13	TRBD1	-	TRBV5-4	TRBJ1-2	CASSASGTGWNTF	TGTGCCAGCAGCGCCTCCGGGACAGGGTGGAACACCTTC
15	TRBD1	-	TRBV10-2	TRBJ1-3	CASTDRAYSGNTIYF	TGCGCCAGCACAGACAGGGCTTACTCTGGAAACACCATATATTTT
16	-	-	TRBV28	TRBJ1-6	CASSPDTGDLGSPLHF	TGTGCCAGCAGTCCGGATACAGGTGATCTCGGTTCACCCCTCCACTTT
15	TRBD1	-	TRBV18	TRBJ1-6	CASSPTGDYNSPLHF	TGTGCCAGCTCACCGACAGGGGATTATAATTCACCCCTCCACTTT
14	TRBD1	once	TRBV10-3	TRBJ2-7	CAISPDRGSYEQYF	TGTGCCATCAGCCCGGACAGGGGATCCTACGAGCAGTACTTC
17	TRBD2	-	TRBV7-3	TRBJ2-3	CASSDSLLAGGTDTQYF	TGTGCCAGCAGCGACAGCTTACTAGCGGGGGGCACAGATACGCAGTATTTT
14	-	-	TRBV5-4	TRBJ1-6	CASSPDSYNSPLHF	TGTGCCAGCAGCCCGGACAGCTATAATTCACCCCTCCACTTT
15	-	-	TRBV5-1	TRBJ2-2	CASSKFLGNTGELFF	TGCGCCAGCAGTAAGTTCCTAGGCAACACCGGGGAGCTGTTTTTT
15	-	-	TRBV7-9	TRBJ1-2	CASSLAAGLGYGYTF	TGTGCCAGCAGCTTAGCCGCAGGGCTGGGCTATGGCTACACCTTC
12	TRBD1	-	TRBV14	TRBJ1-2	CASSLVGTDHTF	TGTGCCAGCAGCCTGGTGGGGACAGACCACACCTTC
13	-	-	TRBV7-2	TRBJ1-5	CASSFYGGQPQHF	TGTGCCAGCAGCTTCTATGGGGGGCAGCCCCAGCATTTT
16	-	once	TRBV9	TRBJ2-6	CASSVSKWQGANVLTF	TGTGCCAGCAGCGTCTCCAAGTGGCAAGGGGCCAACGTCCTGACTTTC
11	TRBD1	once	TRBV2	TRBJ1-1	CASSTGERAFF	TGTGCCAGCAGCACAGGGGAACGGGCTTTCTTT
14	TRBD1	once	TRBV27	TRBJ1-2	CATRGPSGGFGYTF	TGTGCCACCCGAGGACCTTCAGGGGGCTTTGGCTACACCTTC
14	TRBD1	-	TRBV2	TRBJ1-5	CASSPTGGGQPQHF	TGTGCCAGCAGCCCGACAGGGGGCGGTCAGCCCCAGCATTTT
12	-	-	TRBV2	TRBJ1-1	CASRAVPTEAFF	TGTGCCAGCAGGGCGGTCCCTACTGAAGCTTTCTTT
13	-	-	TRBV5-6	TRBJ2-1	CASRPTPYNEQFF	TGTGCCAGCAGACCGACGCCTTACAATGAGCAGTTCTTC
21	TRBD1	-	TRBV6-1	TRBJ1-4	CASSEALLAGGAVATNEKLFF	TGTGCCAGCAGTGAAGCGCTTCTGGCAGGGGGGGCAGTTGCAACTAATGAAAAACTGTTTTTT
11	-	few	TRBV29-1	TRBJ1-1	CSVAENTEAFF	TGCAGCGTTGCAGAGAACACTGAAGCTTTCTTT
18	TRBD1	few	TRBV5-1	TRBJ1-4	CASSLALTGSGANEKLFF	TGCGCCAGCAGCCTAGCCCTGACAGGGTCCGGGGCTAATGAAAAACTGTTTTTT
14	-	once	TRBV19	TRBJ2-7	CASSPPGLGYEQYF	TGTGCCAGTAGTCCACCGGGACTTGGCTACGAGCAGTACTTC
12	TRBD2	-	TRBV10-2	TRBJ2-3	CASSEGTNTQYF	TGCGCCAGCAGTGAAGGGACTAATACGCAGTATTTT
13	-	-	TRBV3-1/TRBV3-2	TRBJ1-2	CASSHAGTYGYTF	TGTGCCAGCAGCCATGCGGGGACCTATGGCTACACCTTC
10	-	-	TRBV6-2/TRBV6-3	TRBJ2-2	CASSNGELFF	TGTGCCAGCAGTAACGGGGAGCTGTTTTTT
15	-	-	TRBV7-8	TRBJ2-1	CASSSERDAYNEQFF	TGTGCCAGCAGCTCCGAACGGGACGCCTACAATGAGCAGTTCTTC
17	-	-	TRBV4-1	TRBJ1-3	CASSQTSWGTGGNTIYF	TGCGCCAGCAGCCAGACCAGTTGGGGGACCGGTGGAAACACCATATATTTT
17	TRBD1	-	TRBV28	TRBJ2-6	CASTHGQGRTGANVLTF	TGTGCCAGCACCCACGGACAGGGTAGGACTGGGGCCAACGTCCTGACTTTC
17	TRBD2	-	TRBV7-2	TRBJ2-3	CASSLDGLAGATDTQYF	TGTGCCAGCAGCTTAGATGGACTAGCGGGGGCCACAGATACGCAGTATTTT
14	-	-	TRBV19	TRBJ2-5	CASSFLALQETQYF	TGTGCCAGTAGTTTTCTAGCGTTACAAGAGACCCAGTACTTC
13	-	once	TRBV7-2	TRBJ2-2	CASSLDRAGELFF	TGTGCCAGCAGCTTAGATCGTGCCGGGGAGCTGTTTTTT